The TCR beta chain under discussion was sequenced for a study of cytomegalovirus exposure and HLA in healthy donors. Study-level points and caveats: The authors later linked a missense DCLRE1C variant to TCR beta V- and J-gene trimming. A later analysis linked some 17,000 TCR beta sequences to HLA alleles at 0.05 false discovery rate.

Germline CDR1 KGHSH, CDR2 LQKENI. Trimming shortened V by 3 bases and J by 2 bases, and 11 bases separated the two germline ends. CDR3 length: 15 amino acids. It was with 60 Vbeta and 13 Jbeta primers that the PCR ran. Libraries were prepared by immunoSEQ multiplex PCR; TCRdb keeps only in-frame clonotypes and omits some of them. The sample includes 100,000 to 130,000 clones, around three quarters of them seen just once. This clone appeared a few times. Its target is unknown. V usage is TRBV18 and J usage is TRBJ1-3; unclear D gene. The receptor was isolated from a male donor in good health and CMV-seronegative. Material for sequencing was PBMCs. The CDR3 here is CASSPALGAGNTIYF. In DNA form, the CDR3 reads TGTGCCAGCTCACCGGCGTTGGGCGCTGGAAACACCATATATTTT.